This TCR beta chain came from a study of response to subunit inactivated influenza vaccine. Broader study findings: Authors suggested seasonal influenza vaccinations each recruit few new T cells.

This clonotype has just a few counts. Its antigen remains unknown. TCRdb used MiXCR to reprocess the RT-PCR reads, holding one entry per CDR3 protein. The data hold just under 250,000 distinct CDR3 sequences, with less than 15% observed a single time. Germline values: CDR1 DFQATT, CDR2 SNEGSKA (reference sequence). V dropped 0 bases and J dropped 0; count of bases not matched to a gene: 5. The CDR3 runs 16 residues. The rearrangement links TRBV20-1 to TRBJ2-3; 8 nucleotides line up with TRBD2. This TCR was recovered from a man aged 45-65 years who received an inactivated influenza vaccine. Here the sequenced sample was non-naive T cells sorted from PBMCs, taken 14 to 15 days before vaccination. CDR3 residues: CSARDGSGKSTDTQYF. The CDR3 region has the DNA TGCAGTGCTAGAGACGGTAGCGGGAAAAGCACAGATACGCAGTATTTT.